What follows are 3 T cell receptor beta chains derived from one specimen sequenced in a study of monozygotic twins with inflammatory bowel disease. TCRdb re-called the 5' RACE reads, yielding one record per CDR3 amino acid sequence without DNA. The table counts approximately 120,000 distinct CDR3 sequences; under 15% lies in the top ten. The specimen was blood. The receptors derive from a human donor with ulcerative colitis or Crohn's disease, or a healthy co-twin of an affected twin (not recorded which).

The chain has TRBV27 and TRBJ2-5; TCRdb lists TRBD1, though no DNA is available to test this call. Germline CDR1 reads MNHEY; CDR2 reads SMNVEV (reference sequence). The CDR3 is 16 amino acids. The chain's CDR3 is CASSLGRGYQPETQYF.

The rearrangement links TRBV7-9 to TRBJ2-5. CDR1 SEHNR and CDR2 FQNEAQ come from the germline V gene (reference sequence). This CDR3 contains 12 residues. This CDR3 reads CASSSNEETQYF.

The chain has TRBV5-5 and TRBJ1-4. CDR3 length equals 15 residues. Germline assignment: CDR1 SGHKS and CDR2 YYEKEE (reference sequence). The CDR3 here is CASSSERQGNEKLFF.